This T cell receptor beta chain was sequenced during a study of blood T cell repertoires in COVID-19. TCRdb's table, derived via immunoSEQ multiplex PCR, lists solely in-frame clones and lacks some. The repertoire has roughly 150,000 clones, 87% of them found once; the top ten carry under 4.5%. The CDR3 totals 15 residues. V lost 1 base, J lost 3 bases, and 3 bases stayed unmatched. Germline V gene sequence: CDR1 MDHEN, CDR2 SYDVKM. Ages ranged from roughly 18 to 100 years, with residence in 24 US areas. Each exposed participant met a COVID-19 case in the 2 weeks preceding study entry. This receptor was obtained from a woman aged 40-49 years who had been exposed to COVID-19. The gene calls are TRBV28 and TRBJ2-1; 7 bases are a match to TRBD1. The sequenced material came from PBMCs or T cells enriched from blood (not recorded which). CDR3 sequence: CASSLSDRDYNEQFF. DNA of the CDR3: TGTGCCAGCAGTTTATCCGACAGGGACTACAATGAGCAGTTCTTC. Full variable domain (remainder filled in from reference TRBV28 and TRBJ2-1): DVKVTQSSRYLVKRTGEKVFLECVQDMDHENMFWYRQDPGLGLRLIYFSYDVKMKEKGDIPEGYSVSREKKERFSLILESASTNQTSMYLCASSLSDRDYNEQFFGPGTRLTVL.